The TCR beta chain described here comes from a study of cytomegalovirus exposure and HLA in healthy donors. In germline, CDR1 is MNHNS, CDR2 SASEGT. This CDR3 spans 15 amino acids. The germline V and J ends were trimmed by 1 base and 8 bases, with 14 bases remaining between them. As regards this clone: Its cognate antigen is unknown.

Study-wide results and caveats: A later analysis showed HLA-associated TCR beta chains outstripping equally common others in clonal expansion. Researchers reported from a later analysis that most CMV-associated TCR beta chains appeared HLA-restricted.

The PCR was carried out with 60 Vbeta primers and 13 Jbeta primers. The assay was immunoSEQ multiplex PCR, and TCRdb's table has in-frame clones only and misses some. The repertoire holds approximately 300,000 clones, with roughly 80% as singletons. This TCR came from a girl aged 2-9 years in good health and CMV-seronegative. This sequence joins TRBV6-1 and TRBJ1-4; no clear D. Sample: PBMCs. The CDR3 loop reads CASSEENRPNEKLFF. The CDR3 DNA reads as TGTGCCAGCAGTGAAGAGAACAGACCCAACGAAAAACTGTTTTTT.